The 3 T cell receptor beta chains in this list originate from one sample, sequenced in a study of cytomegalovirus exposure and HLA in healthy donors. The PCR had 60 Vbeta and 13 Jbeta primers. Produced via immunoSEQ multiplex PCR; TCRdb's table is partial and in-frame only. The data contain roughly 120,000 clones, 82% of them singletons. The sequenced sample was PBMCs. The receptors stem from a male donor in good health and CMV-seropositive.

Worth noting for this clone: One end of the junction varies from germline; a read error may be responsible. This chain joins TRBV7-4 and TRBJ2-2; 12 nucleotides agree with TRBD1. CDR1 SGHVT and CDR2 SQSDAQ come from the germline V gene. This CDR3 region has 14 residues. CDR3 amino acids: CASSGGTGGQGAVF. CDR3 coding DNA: TGTGCCAGCAGCGGCGGGACAGGGGGCCAGGGAGCTGTTTTT.

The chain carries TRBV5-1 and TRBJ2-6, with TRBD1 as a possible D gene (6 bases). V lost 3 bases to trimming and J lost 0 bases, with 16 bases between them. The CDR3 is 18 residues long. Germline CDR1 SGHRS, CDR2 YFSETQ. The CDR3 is CASSWDRGHSSGANVLTF. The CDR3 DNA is TGCGCCAGCAGCTGGGATAGGGGACACTCCTCTGGGGCCAACGTCCTGACTTTC.

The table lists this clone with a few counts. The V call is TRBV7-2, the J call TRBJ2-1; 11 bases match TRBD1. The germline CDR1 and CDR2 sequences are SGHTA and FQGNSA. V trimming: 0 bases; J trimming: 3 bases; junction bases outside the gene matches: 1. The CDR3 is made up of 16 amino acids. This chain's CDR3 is CASSLAGTGGYNEQFF. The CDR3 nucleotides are TGTGCCAGCAGCTTAGCCGGGACAGGGGGCTACAATGAGCAGTTCTTC.